Sequencing of this T cell receptor (beta chain) was carried out in a study of T cell repertoires in cytomegalovirus infection. V lost 5 bases and J lost 7, with 17 bases in between. Germline CDR1 and CDR2: KGHSY and FQNENV. The CDR3 has 14 residues. Each CDR3 protein is one row after TCRdb ran MiXCR on the reads. The table shows about 530,000 distinct CDR3 sequences, with about a quarter occurring only once. Sequenced input: PBMCs. V and J are TRBV16 and TRBJ1-1, with D possibly TRBD1 on 5 matching bases. The TCR was taken from a human donor in good health (CMV status not recorded). Some clones in this sample may be carry-over from other donors' samples. The CDR3 DNA follows: TGTGCCAGCAGCAATGTAGGACACACAGTTGAAGCTTTCTTT. This sequence encodes CASSNVGHTVEAFF.